This TCR beta chain derives from a study of blood T cell repertoires in COVID-19 (dated by TCRdb to the early 2020s). Context from the whole study: Samples from collaborators originated in the United States, Italy and Spain and spanned both the acute and convalescent phases of COVID-19. The sample metadata nearly always contained a de-identified subject ID, COVID-19 status, age in years and sex. The repertoires were released in a freely available public database meant as a resource for research on the immune response to SARS-CoV-2. Samples were obtained from the ongoing ImmuneRACE study (first 160 participants) and from over 1,000 subjects provided by 6 global collaborators. Subjects who had been exposed to COVID-19, were actively infected with it, or had recovered from it provided the deeply sampled blood TCRbeta repertoires that made up the dataset. The material from the prospective study consisted of cDNA or gDNA derived from T cells, B-cell-depleted T cells, or PBMCs. Where HLA class I and class II types were available, the types were taken from metadata supplied by the sample provider, not from assay-based typing.

The germline V end is reduced by 4 bases and the J end by 6 bases; junction bases left unmatched: 13. From the cysteine up to the phenylalanine, the CDR3 has a length of 15 residues. The retained sequence is limited to the CDR3, 45 bases, with the frame set at the first base. CDR1 is given as SGHRS and CDR2 as YFSETQ, both from the germline V gene. As concerns this clone: Its antigen specificity is not known. No clone much larger than this one lies a single base away; base qualities are absent.

Here is what the overall study found, with its caveats: Clinical and demographic metadata were provided uncurated, with the amount varying by source and participant.

The immunoSEQ Assay, a bias-controlled multiplex PCR, was used to amplify TCRbeta CDR3 regions from genomic DNA. As for how the authors treated the data: Within the assay, amplification of reference gene primers was used to estimate how many nucleated cells each sample contained. Sequence reads were collapsed and filtered to measure the absolute abundance of every unique TCRbeta CDR3 rearrangement. For each sample, productive Simpson clonality was calculated as the square root of Simpson's diversity index over productive rearrangements. Entries here come from immuneACCESS through TCRdb and include only in-frame sequences with V and J called. Some clones fail to appear in such tables; in the studies checked, an unresolved V gene covers under half of the shortfall, and the cause of the remainder is unknown. V, J and clone size are those of that table, while D and trimming were read from the DNA. In all, the sample holds roughly 190,000 clones, and roughly 82% of those were seen once. 7.8% of the sample is taken by the ten largest.

In Seattle, one collaborating source enrolled patients while the infection was active and tracked those patients longitudinally over the course of disease. The collaborating institutions used their own protocols to collect whole blood in K2EDTA tubes. For TCRbeta analysis, collaborators shipped samples as frozen whole blood, isolated PBMCs, or DNA extracted from either of those sample types. The sequence is built from TRBV5-1 and TRBJ2-7, with TRBD1 identical over 7 junction bases. Sample: peripheral blood. This TCR came from a woman aged 55-75 years with COVID-19, enrolled during active disease. Here the CDR3 is given as CASSRGGGGPSEQYF. The DNA sequence is given as TGCGCCAGCAGCAGAGGGGGCGGTGGCCCCTCCGAGCAGTACTTC.